The T cell receptor beta chain described here comes from a study of OX40 agonist ivuxolimab in advanced cancers. Study-level information: While on treatment, patients had intravenous ivuxolimab at 0.01 to 10 mg/kg every 2 weeks. Three patients showed partial responses: one hepatocellular carcinoma and two cutaneous melanoma cases. Prior anti-PD-1, anti-PD-L1 or anti-CTLA-4 therapy did not bar entry, and 40% had some. Regarding the study as a whole: Partial responders at 0.1-3.0 mg/kg had among the lowest clonal expansion.

In the case of this clone: Its antigen is not known.

Using immunoSEQ multiplex PCR, the repertoire was profiled, and TCRdb retains in-frame clones only, with some absent. The top ten hold 1% to 1.5% of the sample, which has 45,000 to 75,000 clones, 70% to 80% seen once. Germline V lookup: CDR1 LGHNA, CDR2 YNFKEQ. Trimming cost V 1 base and J 6 bases, with 13 bases left between them. This CDR3 is built from 14 residues. The source material was CD4+ or CD8+ T cells sorted from blood, sampled in a trial of the OX40 agonist ivuxolimab. The receptor comes from an adult with an advanced solid tumor such as melanoma, head and neck, liver or kidney cancer. The chain employs TRBV4-2 and TRBJ2-7; tentatively, D is TRBD1 (5 bases). The CDR3, as DNA: TGTGCCAGCAGCCAAGCCCCCGACAGAACCGAGCAGTACTTC. Translation gives CASSQAPDRTEQYF.